Below are 25 T cell receptor beta chains sequenced from a single sample in a study of vaccination and CD4 T cells after COVID-19. Antigen specificity for these receptors is unknown. Noted treatment: 10-day PBMC culture with coronavirus spike peptide pools or control peptides (ViraFEST assay). The Oncomine TCR Beta short-read assay sequenced DNA from cultured CD4+ T cells. One entry per CDR3 protein, called by TCRdb with MiXCR from the PCR reads. The sample has 15,000 to 25,000 distinct CDR3 sequences, roughly half seen once; the top ten hold around 10%. Material: CD4+ T cells from blood, cultured in vitro. The receptors shown here come from a human donor who had recovered from COVID-19.

This clonotype has just a few counts. The rearrangement joins TRBV6-1 to TRBJ2-3, with no clear D. Germline V gene lookup returns CDR1 MNHNS and CDR2 SASEGT. Deletions cut 6 bases from V and 5 bases from J, with 9 bases between. This CDR3 contains 12 residues. The CDR3 sequence is CASSRFIDTQYF. Here the CDR3 DNA reads TGTGCCAGCAGCCGTTTCATAGATACGCAGTATTTT.

The gene calls are TRBV7-9 and TRBJ1-1; no clear D gene. Germline loops: CDR1 SEHNR, CDR2 FQNEAQ (reference sequence). This CDR3 comprises 14 residues. V was shortened by 8 bases and J by 3 bases, with 16 bases between the two germline ends. This chain's CDR3 is CASANGVWDTEAFF. CDR3 nucleotides: TGTGCCAGCGCCAACGGGGTTTGGGACACTGAAGCTTTCTTT.

CDR3 in DNA: TGTGCCAGCAGCTTAGCGGGCAGGAGCTCCTATAATTCACCCCTCCACTTT. This encodes CASSLAGRSSYNSPLHF. V usage is TRBV7-9 and J usage is TRBJ1-6; unclear D gene. Germline values: CDR1 SEHNR, CDR2 FQNEAQ (reference sequence). V lost 0 bases to trimming and J lost 0 bases, with 9 bases between them. The CDR3 is 17 residues long. The full variable domain, its missing parts supplied by reference TRBV7-9 and TRBJ1-6, is DTGVSQNPRHKITKRGQNVTFRCDPISEHNRLYWYRQTLGQGPEFLTYFQNEAQLEKSRLLSDRFSAERPKGSFSTLEIQRTEQGDSAMYLCASSLAGRSSYNSPLHFGNGTRLTVT.

This CDR3 is CASSPLQGGYGYTF. CDR3 DNA: TGTGCCAGCAGTCCACTCCAGGGAGGCTATGGCTACACCTTC. V usage is TRBV6-2 or TRBV6-3 and J usage is TRBJ1-2, with a weak D call TRBD1 (5 bases). This CDR3 spans 14 amino acids. CDR1 and CDR2 (germline): MNHEY, SVGEGT. V shed 5 bases and J shed 4 bases, with 14 bases lying between them.

This clonotype was counted once. V and J are TRBV6-1 and TRBJ2-1; the match to TRBD2 covers 10 bases. The junction had 9 bases not matched to a gene; V was cut back by 8 bases and J by 5 bases. The CDR3 contains 15 residues. Germline lookup yields CDR1 MNHNS and CDR2 SASEGT. The CDR3 DNA reads as TGTGCCAGCTTTCAGACTAGCGGGTATCACAATGAGCAGTTCTTC. It translates to CASFQTSGYHNEQFF.

This clonotype showed up just a few times. The CDR3 reads CASSPNRGGNQPQHF. The CDR3 DNA is TGTGCCAGCTCACCAAACAGGGGGGGCAATCAGCCCCAGCATTTT. The chain joins TRBV18 to TRBJ1-5; TRBD1 matches 8 bases. CDR1 is KGHSH and CDR2 is LQKENI in the germline V gene. V lost 2 bases, J lost 2 bases, and 2 bases stayed unmatched. The CDR3 totals 15 residues.

Only a few counts were recorded for this clonotype. V is TRBV27 and J is TRBJ2-5; D not resolved. This CDR3 spans 12 amino acids. CDR1 MNHEY and CDR2 SMNVEV come from the germline V gene (reference sequence). The V gene lost 6 bases and the J gene lost 6 bases, with 11 bases spanning the gap. CDR3 nucleotide sequence: TGTGCCAGCAGCGGGCCGGGTAAGACCCAGTACTTC. Translating gives CASSGPGKTQYF.

The chain recombines TRBV11-2 with TRBJ2-3, with TRBD1 matching over 7 bases. The CDR3 extends over 16 amino acids. With 6 bases clipped from V and 1 base from J, the junction kept 10 bases outside the gene matches. Germline V CDR1 and CDR2: SGHAT, FQNNGV. As DNA, the CDR3 is TGTGCCAGCAGACCCAACAGGGGCGGTGGCACAGATACGCAGTATTTT. Translating it yields CASRPNRGGGTDTQYF.

This clonotype appeared a few times. The V gene is TRBV21-1, the J gene TRBJ1-5; no check of the table's D call, TRBD1, against the DNA was made. TRBV21-1 is termed a pseudogene. The CDR3 loop spans 15 amino acids. The chain's CDR3 is CASSKEQDSNQPQHF. The CDR3 nucleotides read TGTGCCAGCAGCAAAGAACAGGATAGCAATCAGCCCCAGCATTTT.

V and J are TRBV10-2 and TRBJ1-6; 7 positions agree with TRBD1. V gave up 4 bases and J gave up 14 bases; unmatched junction bases: 8. The germline CDR1 and CDR2 sequences are WSHSY and SAAADI. The CDR3 totals 13 residues. The CDR3 sequence is CASSGGGAYSLHF. CDR3 coding DNA: TGCGCCAGCAGTGGAGGGGGCGCATATTCCCTCCACTTT.

This clonotype is a singleton in its sample. The chain carries TRBV9 and TRBJ2-1; 11 bases match TRBD2. Trimming took 4 bases from V and 8 from J; bases not matched to a gene: 11. The CDR3 has 16 amino acids. Germline CDR1 SGDLS, CDR2 YYNGEE. The CDR3, as DNA: TGTGCCAGCAGCACTCTGGGTAGCGGGAGGGCGGATGAGCAGTTCTTC. Encoded protein: CASSTLGSGRADEQFF.

The V and J genes are TRBV15 and TRBJ2-2; 7 bases are shared with TRBD1. Germline assignment: CDR1 LNHNV and CDR2 YYDKDF (reference sequence). The CDR3 runs 17 residues. V was pared by 3 bases and J by 2 bases, with 9 bases of the junction left unmatched. CDR3 bases: TGTGCCACCAGCAGTTGGGCCGGGACAGTTAACACCGGGGAGCTGTTTTTT. Translated: CATSSWAGTVNTGELFF.

This clonotype was seen a handful of times. The J gene is TRBJ2-1, the V gene TRBV10-3; 8 bases are a match to TRBD2. Trimming at V came to 7 bases and at J to 5 bases, leaving 7 bases not matched to a gene. Germline CDR1 ENHRY, CDR2 SYGVKD. The length of the CDR3 is 14 residues. The CDR3: CAINPGGDNNEQFF. CDR3 in DNA: TGTGCCATCAACCCGGGAGGGGATAACAATGAGCAGTTCTTC.

The rearrangement links TRBV11-3 to TRBJ1-1; D gene unclear. The germline CDR1 and CDR2 sequences are SGHNT and YENEEA. The CDR3 totals 13 residues. V gave up 1 base and J gave up 4 bases, with 7 bases separating them. The CDR3 DNA is TGTGCCAGCAGCTTAGGCCGGACCACTGAAGCTTTCTTT. Translation: CASSLGRTTEAFF.

This chain connects TRBV29-1 to TRBJ2-7; 8 positions agree with TRBD1. V trimming: 5 bases; J trimming: 5 bases; junction bases outside the gene matches: 5. This CDR3 contains 12 residues. Per germline, CDR1 SQVTM and CDR2 ANQGSEA. CDR3 residues: CSVRTGSHEQYF. In DNA form, the CDR3 reads TGCAGCGTTCGGACAGGGAGCCACGAGCAGTACTTC.

J is TRBJ2-3 and V is TRBV20-1; TRBD2 matches at 9 bases. After removal of 2 bases from V and 4 bases from J, the junction contained 7 bases not matched to a gene. There are 15 residues in the CDR3. Germline V gene sequence: CDR1 DFQATT, CDR2 SNEGSKA (reference sequence). The CDR3 protein is CSARKASGASDTQYF. The CDR3 DNA reads as TGCAGTGCTAGAAAGGCTAGCGGGGCCTCAGATACGCAGTATTTT.

This chain connects TRBV7-2 to TRBJ1-6, with D hard to call. The V and J ends lost 3 bases and 4 bases respectively, with 7 bases between them. Per germline, CDR1 SGHTA and CDR2 FQGNSA. CDR3 length equals 14 residues. CDR3 sequence reads: CASSFPPYNSPLHF. The CDR3 nucleotides are TGTGCCAGCAGCTTTCCACCATATAATTCACCCCTCCACTTT.

The J gene is TRBJ2-4, the V gene TRBV28, with TRBD2 as a possible D gene (5 bases). V was cut by 7 bases and J by 6 bases, with 16 bases left in between. Germline V gene lookup returns CDR1 MDHEN and CDR2 SYDVKM. This CDR3 comprises 14 residues. CDR3 loop: CASNAEGVGNIQYF. CDR3 coding DNA: TGTGCCAGCAACGCCGAGGGAGTTGGAAACATTCAGTACTTC.

The chain combines TRBV19 with TRBJ2-3, with 15 positions matching TRBD2. Germline V gene data show CDR1 as LNHDA and CDR2 as SQIVND (reference sequence). The trim removed 7 bases at V and 5 bases at J, leaving 4 bases unmatched. The CDR3 is 15 residues long. CDR3 amino acids: CASTPGLAGGDTQYF. CDR3 nucleotides: TGTGCCAGTACCCCGGGACTAGCGGGAGGAGATACGCAGTATTTT. The variable domain in full, with the rest retrieved from reference TRBV19 and TRBJ2-3, is DGGITQSPKYLFRKEGQNVTLSCEQNLNHDAMYWYRQDPGQGLRLIYYSQIVNDFQKGDIAEGYSVSREKKESFPLTVTSAQKNPTAFYLCASTPGLAGGDTQYFGPGTRLTVL.

The chain has TRBV5-1 and TRBJ2-1; 8 bases are shared with TRBD2. Per the germline V gene, CDR1 is SGHRS and CDR2 is YFSETQ. After removal of 0 bases from V and 15 bases from J, the junction contained 11 bases not matched to a gene. This CDR3 has 14 residues. This CDR3 reads CASSLDTPGLEGFF. The CDR3 nucleotides are TGCGCCAGCAGCTTGGACACACCGGGACTAGAGGGGTTCTTC.

The rearrangement uses TRBV28 and TRBJ1-1, with TRBD1 identical over 9 bases. CDR3 length: 14 residues. Unmatched junction bases numbered 6, after V lost 6 bases and J lost 4 bases. Germline V gives CDR1 MDHEN, CDR2 SYDVKM. The CDR3, as DNA: TGTGCCAGCAGCCAACAGGGGGCCAGCACTGAAGCTTTCTTT. It codes for CASSQQGASTEAFF.

The rearrangement uses TRBV12-3 or TRBV12-4 and TRBJ1-5; 8 nucleotides match TRBD1. The V segment lost 6 bases and the J segment 3 bases; nucleotides outside the gene matches: 1. CDR3 size: 13 residues. The CDR3: CASRGQVNQPQHF. The CDR3 DNA sequence: TGTGCCAGCAGGGGACAGGTCAATCAGCCCCAGCATTTT.

The sample holds a few counts of this clonotype. The chain recombines TRBV5-4 with TRBJ2-7, with D maybe TRBD1 (5 bases). Germline loops: CDR1 SGHNT, CDR2 YYREEE (reference sequence). Trimming stripped 0 bases from V and 3 bases from J, with 7 bases between. The length of the CDR3 is 13 residues. CDR3 sequence: CASSLGQLYEQYF. The CDR3 bases are TGTGCCAGCAGCTTGGGACAGCTCTACGAGCAGTACTTC.

V usage is TRBV2 and J usage is TRBJ1-6; possibly TRBD1 for D (6 bases). The CDR3 runs 14 residues. V lost 3 bases and J lost 6, with 9 bases in between. The germline V gene has CDR1 SNHLY and CDR2 FYNNEI. CDR3 in amino acids: CASSEGRGNSPLHF. The CDR3 nucleotides are TGTGCCAGCAGTGAGGGCAGGGGTAATTCACCCCTCCACTTT.

This clonotype was counted a few times. The chain links TRBV24-1 to TRBJ1-2; no definite D call. Trimming shortened V by 4 bases and J by 3 bases, and 5 bases separated the two germline ends. Germline lookup yields CDR1 KGHDR and CDR2 SFDVKD. This CDR3 is 12 amino acids long. In nucleotides, the CDR3 is TGTGCCACCAGTGAGAACTACTATGGCTACACCTTC. Translated: CATSENYYGYTF.